These 16 T cell receptor beta chains were all obtained from the same sample, sequenced in a study of regulatory T cells in long-lasting Graves disease. Documented time point: newly diagnosed GD, antithyroid drugs for less than 3 months. From RNA extracted from PBMCs, the TCR library was made. According to the study, TCR beta libraries were built with iRepertoire HTBI primers and CDR3-region Arm-PCR. TCRdb reanalysed the multiplex PCR reads using MiXCR and keeps one entry per CDR3 protein. Of about 470,000 distinct CDR3 sequences listed, about 15% are singletons. These sequences were also reported in another study, on T cells in Graves' hyperthyroidism and ophthalmopathy.

This material consisted of peripheral blood mononuclear cells (PBMCs), taken at new diagnosis, from a patient treated with antithyroid drugs. These receptors all come from a woman under 40 with Graves disease.

In this sample, this clonotype turned up many times. This chain joins TRBV20-1 and TRBJ2-3; the match to TRBD2 covers 9 bases. The CDR3 runs to 14 residues. V lost 6 bases, J lost 5 bases, and 9 bases stayed unmatched. Per the germline V gene, CDR1 is DFQATT and CDR2 is SNEGSKA (reference sequence). The CDR3 spells CSASRGGAGDTQYF. Written as DNA, the CDR3 is TGCAGTGCCTCGCGGGGGGGGGCAGGAGATACGCAGTATTTT.

This clonotype was counted ten times or more. The V and J genes are TRBV7-9 and TRBJ1-2; 7 nucleotides agree with TRBD1. This CDR3 spans 12 amino acids. Germline lookup yields CDR1 SEHNR and CDR2 FQNEAQ (reference sequence). Trimming at V came to 5 bases and at J to 5 bases, leaving 2 bases not matched to a gene. CDR3 in DNA: TGTGCCAGCAGCCCCAGGGGGTATGGCTACACCTTC. This codes for CASSPRGYGYTF.

There are a few counts of this clonotype. The CDR3 DNA is TGTGCCAGCAGCTTAAATTACGTGGATACGCAGTATTTT. It translates to CASSLNYVDTQYF. The rearrangement joins TRBV7-3 to TRBJ2-3; D is undetermined. V dropped 1 base and J dropped 6 bases, with 8 bases sitting between them. The germline gives CDR1 SGHTA, CDR2 FQGTGA. This CDR3 has 13 amino acids.

This clonotype has ten or more counts. The V call is TRBV29-1, the J call TRBJ1-1, with D unresolved. Germline CDR1 is SQVTM and CDR2 is ANQGSEA. CDR3 length: 14 residues. Deletions cut 0 bases from V and 1 base from J, with 9 bases between. The CDR3 here is CSVEEGAWNTEAFF. The CDR3 nucleotides read TGCAGCGTTGAAGAAGGAGCTTGGAACACTGAAGCTTTCTTT.

This clonotype was counted ten times or more. Here the CDR3 DNA reads TGTGCCAGCAGTTATACCGCGGCAGCCAACTATGGCTACACCTTC. Translating gives CASSYTAAANYGYTF. This chain connects TRBV27 to TRBJ1-2; D remains unclear. This CDR3 comprises 15 residues. V lost 4 bases, J lost 2 bases, and 14 bases lay in between. Germline CDR1 and CDR2: MNHEY and SMNVEV (reference sequence).

This chain connects TRBV27 to TRBJ2-7, with 8 bases fitting TRBD2. Germline CDR1 is MNHEY and CDR2 is SMNVEV (reference sequence). V was clipped by 6 bases and J by 7 bases; unmatched bases: 11. This CDR3 has 14 amino acids. The CDR3 DNA sequence: TGTGCCAGCAGATACGGGGGGGGGGCGGGTGAGCAGTACTTC. Its translation: CASRYGGGAGEQYF.

This clonotype was counted many times. V is TRBV3-1 and J is TRBJ1-1; D gene unclear. This CDR3 is 12 amino acids long. The V gene's germline CDR1 is LGHDT and CDR2 YNNKEL (reference sequence). V lost 2 bases and J lost 6, with 7 bases in between. For the CDR3, the DNA is TGTGCCAGCAGCCAATCCCAGGCTGAAGCTTTCTTT. It encodes CASSQSQAEAFF.

This clonotype was recorded many times. The genes are TRBV5-1 and TRBJ1-1; the D is unclear. Trimming removed 0 bases at V and 5 bases at J, with 8 bases between. This CDR3 is built from 13 residues. Germline-derived CDR1 and CDR2 are SGHRS and YFSETQ. The CDR3 region is CASSLVRRTEAFF. The CDR3, as DNA: TGCGCCAGCAGCTTGGTAAGGAGGACTGAAGCTTTCTTT.

This clonotype was seen repeatedly, ten times or more. V and J are TRBV6-2 or TRBV6-3 and TRBJ2-7; 9 nucleotides align to TRBD1. The trim removed 2 bases at V and 6 bases at J, leaving 11 bases unmatched. CDR3 length: 16 amino acids. In germline, CDR1 is MNHEY, CDR2 SVGEGT. The CDR3 DNA is TGTGCCAGCAGTTACCTCCCGGGACAGGGAGGGGGCGAGCAGTACTTC. Encoded protein: CASSYLPGQGGGEQYF.

This clonotype was observed a handful of times. The chain joins TRBV6-2 or TRBV6-3 to TRBJ2-7; tentative D call: TRBD1 (5 bases). The CDR3 length is 16 residues. Trimming pared 2 bases from V and 3 bases from J, leaving 17 bases between. Germline V gives CDR1 MNHEY, CDR2 SVGEGT. CDR3 loop: CASSYAAGHLLYEQYF. The CDR3 bases are TGTGCCAGCAGTTACGCCGCTGGACACCTACTCTACGAGCAGTACTTC.

This clonotype was recorded a few times. This could be a read error, since a much larger clone is one nucleotide away. This rearrangement joins TRBV30 to TRBJ1-5, with 8 bases identical to TRBD1. The CDR3 spans 13 residues. Germline V CDR1 and CDR2: GTSNPN, SVGIG (reference sequence). The V segment lost 5 bases and the J segment 5 bases; nucleotides outside the gene matches: 5. The CDR3: CAWRDRGDQPQHF. In nucleotides, the CDR3 is TGTGCCTGGCGAGACAGGGGAGATCAGCCCCAGCATTTT. The whole variable domain, filled in from reference TRBV30 and TRBJ1-5, reads SQTIHQWPATLVQPVGSPLSLECTVEGTSNPNLYWYRQAAGRGLQLLFYSVGIGQISSEVPQNLSASRPQDRQFILSSKKLLLSDSGFYLCAWRDRGDQPQHFGDGTRLSIL.

Of note for this clonotype: A much bigger clone sits one base away, suggesting this may be a read error. The rearrangement uses TRBV27 and TRBJ1-5, with D hard to call. Germline-derived CDR1 and CDR2 are MNHEY and SMNVEV (reference sequence). This CDR3 has 13 residues. The CDR3 spells CTSSLRSNQPQHF. The CDR3 DNA sequence: TGTACCAGCAGCCTCAGAAGCAATCAGCCCCAGCATTTT.

This clonotype appeared many times. The chain carries TRBV9 and TRBJ2-5; D is undetermined. The CDR3 consists of 13 residues. V lost 2 bases to trimming and J lost 3 bases, with 8 bases between them. Germline loops: CDR1 SGDLS, CDR2 YYNGEE. The CDR3 spells CASSVSGEETQYF. In DNA form, the CDR3 reads TGTGCCAGCAGCGTTTCAGGTGAAGAGACCCAGTACTTC. Full variable domain (missing parts from reference TRBV9 and TRBJ2-5): DSGVTQTPKHLITATGQRVTLRCSPRSGDLSVYWYQQSLDQGLQFLIQYYNGEERAKGNILERFSAQQFPDLHSELNLSSLELGDSALYFCASSVSGEETQYFGPGTRLLVL.

There are a few counts of this clonotype. V usage is TRBV27 and J usage is TRBJ2-5; D is perhaps TRBD2 (5 bases). This CDR3 contains 14 residues. V was trimmed by 7 bases and J by 0 bases, leaving 12 bases between them. Germline V gene sequence: CDR1 MNHEY, CDR2 SMNVEV (reference sequence). CDR3 loop: CASNRGINQETQYF. The CDR3 region has the DNA TGTGCCAGCAATCGAGGGATCAACCAAGAGACCCAGTACTTC.

This clonotype was detected many times. V and J are TRBV30 and TRBJ2-3, with 8 bases matching TRBD1. Germline trimming cut 0 bases from V and 2 bases from J; bases unmatched to any gene: 4. CDR3 length: 15 amino acids. Germline CDR1 GTSNPN, CDR2 SVGIG (reference sequence). The CDR3 bases are TGTGCCTGGAGTGTAAGGACAGGGCACACAGATACGCAGTATTTT. Encoded protein: CAWSVRTGHTDTQYF.

There are a few counts of this clonotype. This sequence joins TRBV7-7 and TRBJ1-5, with D tentatively TRBD1 (5 bases). The germline CDR1 and CDR2 sequences are SSHAT and FNYEAQ (reference sequence). The CDR3 is 15 residues long. Trimming removed 2 bases at V and 4 bases at J, with 12 bases between. In DNA form, the CDR3 reads TGTGCCAGCAGCTTAAACAGGCCTAAGAATCAGCCCCAGCATTTT. Amino acids: CASSLNRPKNQPQHF.